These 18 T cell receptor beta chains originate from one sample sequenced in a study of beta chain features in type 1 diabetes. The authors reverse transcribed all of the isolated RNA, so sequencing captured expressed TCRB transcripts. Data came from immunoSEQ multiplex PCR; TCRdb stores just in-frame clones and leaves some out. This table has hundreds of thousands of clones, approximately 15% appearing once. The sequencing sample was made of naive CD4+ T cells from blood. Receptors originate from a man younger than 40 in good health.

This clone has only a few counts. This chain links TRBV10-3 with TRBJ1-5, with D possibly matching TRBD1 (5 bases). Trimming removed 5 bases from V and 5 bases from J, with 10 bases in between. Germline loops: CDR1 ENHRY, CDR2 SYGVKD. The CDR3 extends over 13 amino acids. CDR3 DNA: TGTGCCATCAGTCAGGGTATGGATCAGCCCCAGCATTTT. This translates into CAISQGMDQPQHF.

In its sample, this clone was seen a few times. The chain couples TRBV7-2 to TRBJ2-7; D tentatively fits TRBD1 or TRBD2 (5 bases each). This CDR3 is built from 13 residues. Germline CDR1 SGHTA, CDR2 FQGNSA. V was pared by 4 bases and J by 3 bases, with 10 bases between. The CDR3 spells CASSSTRGYEQYF. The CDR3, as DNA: TGTGCCAGCAGCTCGACGAGGGGCTACGAGCAGTACTTC.

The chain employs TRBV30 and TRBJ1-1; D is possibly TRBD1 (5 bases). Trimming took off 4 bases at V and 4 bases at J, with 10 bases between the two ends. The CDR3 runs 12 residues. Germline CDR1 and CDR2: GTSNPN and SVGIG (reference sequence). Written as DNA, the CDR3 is TGTGCCTGGACCTCAGGGCCCACTGAAGCTTTCTTT. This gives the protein CAWTSGPTEAFF. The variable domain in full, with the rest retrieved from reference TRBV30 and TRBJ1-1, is SQTIHQWPATLVQPVGSPLSLECTVEGTSNPNLYWYRQAAGRGLQLLFYSVGIGQISSEVPQNLSASRPQDRQFILSSKKLLLSDSGFYLCAWTSGPTEAFFGQGTRLTVV.

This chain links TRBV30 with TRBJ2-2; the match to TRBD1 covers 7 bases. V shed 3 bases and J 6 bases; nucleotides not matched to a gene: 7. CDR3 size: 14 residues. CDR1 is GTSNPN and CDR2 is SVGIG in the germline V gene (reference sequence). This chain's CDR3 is CAWSGRQGPGELFF. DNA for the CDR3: TGTGCCTGGAGCGGTAGACAGGGTCCCGGGGAGCTGTTTTTT.

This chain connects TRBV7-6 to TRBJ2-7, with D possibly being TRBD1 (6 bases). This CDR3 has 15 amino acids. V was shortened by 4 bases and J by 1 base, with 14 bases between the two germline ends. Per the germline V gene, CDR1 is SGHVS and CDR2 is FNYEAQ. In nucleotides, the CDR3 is TGTGCCAGCAGCTCACAGGGCAGGGGTTCCTACGAGCAGTACTTC. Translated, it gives CASSSQGRGSYEQYF.

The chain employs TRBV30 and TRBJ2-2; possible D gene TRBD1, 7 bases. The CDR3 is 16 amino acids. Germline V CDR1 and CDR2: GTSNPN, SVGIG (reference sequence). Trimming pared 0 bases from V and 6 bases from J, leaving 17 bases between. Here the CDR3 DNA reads TGTGCCTGGAGTGTACTCTCGGCGGGACAGTCCGGGGAGCTGTTTTTT. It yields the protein CAWSVLSAGQSGELFF.

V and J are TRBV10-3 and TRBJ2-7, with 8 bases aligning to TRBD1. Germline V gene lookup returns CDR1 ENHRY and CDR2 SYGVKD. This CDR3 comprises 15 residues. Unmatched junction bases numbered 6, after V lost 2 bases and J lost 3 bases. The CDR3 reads CAISEPGQGIYEQYF. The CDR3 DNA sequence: TGTGCCATCAGTGAGCCCGGACAGGGTATCTACGAGCAGTACTTC.

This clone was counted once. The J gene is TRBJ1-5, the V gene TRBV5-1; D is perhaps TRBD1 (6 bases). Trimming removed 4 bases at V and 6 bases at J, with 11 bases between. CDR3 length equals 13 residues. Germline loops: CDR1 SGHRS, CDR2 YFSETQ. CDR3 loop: CASSIQGGQPQHF. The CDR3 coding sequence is TGCGCCAGCAGCATACAGGGAGGTCAGCCCCAGCATTTT. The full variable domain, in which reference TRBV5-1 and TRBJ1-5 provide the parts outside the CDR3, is KAGVTQTPRYLIKTRGQQVTLSCSPISGHRSVSWYQQTPGQGLQFLFEYFSETQRNKGNFPGRFSGRQFSNSRSEMNVSTLELGDSALYLCASSIQGGQPQHFGDGTRLSIL.

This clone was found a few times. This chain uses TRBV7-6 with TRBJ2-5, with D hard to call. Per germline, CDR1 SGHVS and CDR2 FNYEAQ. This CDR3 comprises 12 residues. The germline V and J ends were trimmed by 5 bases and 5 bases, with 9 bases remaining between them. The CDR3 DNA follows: TGTGCCAGCAGCCGGGTCATGGAGACCCAGTACTTC. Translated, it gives CASSRVMETQYF.

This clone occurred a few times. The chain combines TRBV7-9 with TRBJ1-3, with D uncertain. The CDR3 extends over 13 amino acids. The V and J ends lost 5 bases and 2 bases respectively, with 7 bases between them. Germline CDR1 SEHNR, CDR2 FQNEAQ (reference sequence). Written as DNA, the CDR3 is TGTGCCAGCAGCCGTGCGGCTGGAAACACCATATATTTT. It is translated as CASSRAAGNTIYF.

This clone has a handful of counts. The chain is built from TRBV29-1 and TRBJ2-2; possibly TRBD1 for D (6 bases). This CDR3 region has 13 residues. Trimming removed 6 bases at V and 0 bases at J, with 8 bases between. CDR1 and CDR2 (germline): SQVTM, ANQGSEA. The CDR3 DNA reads TGCAGCGTCCGGACAGCGAACACCGGGGAGCTGTTTTTT. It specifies CSVRTANTGELFF.

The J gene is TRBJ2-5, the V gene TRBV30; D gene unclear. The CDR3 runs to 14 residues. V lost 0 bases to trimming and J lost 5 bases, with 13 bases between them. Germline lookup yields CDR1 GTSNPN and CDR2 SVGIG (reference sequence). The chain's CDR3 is CAWSVRRVRETQYF. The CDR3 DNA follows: TGTGCCTGGAGTGTACGAAGGGTCCGGGAGACCCAGTACTTC.

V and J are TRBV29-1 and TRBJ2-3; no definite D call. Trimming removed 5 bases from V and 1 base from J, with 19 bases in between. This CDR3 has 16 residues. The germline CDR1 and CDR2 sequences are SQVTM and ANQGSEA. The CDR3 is CSVSMAQILGTDTQYF. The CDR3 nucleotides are TGCAGCGTTTCCATGGCCCAAATTTTGGGCACAGATACGCAGTATTTT.

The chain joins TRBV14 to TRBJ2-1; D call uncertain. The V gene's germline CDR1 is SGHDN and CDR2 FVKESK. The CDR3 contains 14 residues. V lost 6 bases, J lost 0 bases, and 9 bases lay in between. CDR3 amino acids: CASRPRSSYNEQFF. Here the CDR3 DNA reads TGTGCCAGCAGGCCCCGGAGCTCCTACAATGAGCAGTTCTTC.

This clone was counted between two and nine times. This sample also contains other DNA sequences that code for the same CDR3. CDR3 residues: CASSPSSSYEQYV. The CDR3, as DNA: TGTGCCAGCTCACCGTCAAGCTCCTACGAGCAGTACGTC. This chain connects TRBV18 to TRBJ2-7; D uncertain. CDR3 length: 13 residues. Trimming pared 3 bases from V and 0 bases from J, leaving 6 bases between. Germline CDR1 reads KGHSH; CDR2 reads LQKENI.

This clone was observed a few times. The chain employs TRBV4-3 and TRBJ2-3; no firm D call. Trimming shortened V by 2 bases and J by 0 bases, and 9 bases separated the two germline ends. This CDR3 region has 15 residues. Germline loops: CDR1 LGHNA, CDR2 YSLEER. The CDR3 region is CASSQMPQSTDTQYF. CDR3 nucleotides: TGCGCCAGCAGCCAAATGCCCCAAAGCACAGATACGCAGTATTTT.

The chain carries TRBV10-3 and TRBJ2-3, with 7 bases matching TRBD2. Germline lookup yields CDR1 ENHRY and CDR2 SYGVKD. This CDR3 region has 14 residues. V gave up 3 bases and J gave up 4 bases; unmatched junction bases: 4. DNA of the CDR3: TGTGCCATCAGTGATTCAGCGGGGTCAGATACGCAGTATTTT. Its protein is CAISDSAGSDTQYF.

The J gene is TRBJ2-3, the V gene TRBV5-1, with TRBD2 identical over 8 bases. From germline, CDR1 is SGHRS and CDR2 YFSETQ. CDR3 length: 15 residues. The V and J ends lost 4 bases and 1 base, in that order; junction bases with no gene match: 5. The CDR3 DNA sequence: TGCGCCAGCAGCGGAACTAGCGGACGCACAGATACGCAGTATTTT. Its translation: CASSGTSGRTDTQYF.